This T cell receptor beta chain was profiled in a study of T cells in Graves' hyperthyroidism and ophthalmopathy. Amplification of TCR beta CDR3 regions was performed using RNA transcripts as template. When the TCR CDR3 underwent first-round RT-PCR, the HTBI primer set was used. Each CDR3 protein is one row after TCRdb ran MiXCR on the multiplex PCR reads. The repertoire consists of some 500,000 distinct CDR3 sequences, with about 15% occurring once and the leading ten covering 17%. This clonotype occurred many times. Patients aged 18 to 65 had newly diagnosed hyperthyroidism lasting under 2 months. Pregnant or lactating patients were excluded, as were those with uncontrolled infection or other autoimmune disease. V lost 8 bases and J lost 3, with 13 bases in between. CDR3 length: 12 residues. The germline V gene has CDR1 SQVTM and CDR2 ANQGSEA.

The receptor comes from a woman between 18 and 29 years old with Graves' hyperthyroidism. Sequencing was carried out using blood. The rearrangement links TRBV29-1 to TRBJ1-1; tentative D call: TRBD1 (5 bases). The CDR3, as DNA: TGCAGCCACAATGGGGGGGACACTGAAGCTTTCTTT. This encodes CSHNGGDTEAFF.